This T cell receptor beta chain emerged from a study of blood T cell repertoires in COVID-19. Study at large: There were acute and convalescent COVID-19 samples, and they came from the United States, Italy and Spain. PBMCs, B-cell-depleted T cells, or T cells provided the cDNA or gDNA that made up the material.

Per the study methods: Amplification of reference gene primers provided the estimated nucleated cell counts. Assay used: immunoSEQ multiplex PCR; TCRdb lists only in-frame clones, some missing. The V and J calls and clone size are taken from that table; D and trimming were inferred from the DNA. The profile shows under 65,000 clones, roughly 90% of them singletons. V dropped 4 bases and J dropped 9; count of bases not matched to a gene: 8. Germline V CDR1 and CDR2: SGHTA, FQGTGA. This CDR3 has 15 amino acids. The chain is built from TRBV7-3 and TRBJ2-1, with 11 bases that match TRBD2. Specimen: peripheral blood. This TCR derives from a man over 45 with acute or convalescent COVID-19. CDR3 in amino acids: CASSSSSGGMGEQFF. The CDR3 DNA sequence: TGTGCCAGCAGCTCCTCTAGCGGGGGGATGGGTGAGCAGTTCTTC.